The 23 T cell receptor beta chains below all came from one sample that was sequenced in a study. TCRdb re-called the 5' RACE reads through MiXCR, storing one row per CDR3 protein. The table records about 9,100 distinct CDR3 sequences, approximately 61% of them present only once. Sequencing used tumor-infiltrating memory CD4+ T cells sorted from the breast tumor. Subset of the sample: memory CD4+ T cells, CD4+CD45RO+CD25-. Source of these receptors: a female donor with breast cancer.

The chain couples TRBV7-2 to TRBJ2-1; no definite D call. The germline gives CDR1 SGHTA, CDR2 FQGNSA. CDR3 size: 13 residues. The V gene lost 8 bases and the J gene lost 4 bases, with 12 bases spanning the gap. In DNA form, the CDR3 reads TGTGCCAGCCGACCTTACCAGTACAATGAGCAGTTCTTC. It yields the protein CASRPYQYNEQFF.

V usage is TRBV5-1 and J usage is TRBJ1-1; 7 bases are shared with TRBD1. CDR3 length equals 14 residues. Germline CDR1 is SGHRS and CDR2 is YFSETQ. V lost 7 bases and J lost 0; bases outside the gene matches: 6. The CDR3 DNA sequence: TGCGCCAGCGGAACAGGGGAAGTGAACACTGAAGCTTTCTTT. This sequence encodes CASGTGEVNTEAFF.

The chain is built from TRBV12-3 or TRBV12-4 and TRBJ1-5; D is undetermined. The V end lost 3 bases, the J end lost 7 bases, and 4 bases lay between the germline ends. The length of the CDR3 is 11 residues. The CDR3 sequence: CASSFEQPQHF. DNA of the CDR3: TGTGCCAGCAGTTTTGAGCAGCCCCAGCATTTT.

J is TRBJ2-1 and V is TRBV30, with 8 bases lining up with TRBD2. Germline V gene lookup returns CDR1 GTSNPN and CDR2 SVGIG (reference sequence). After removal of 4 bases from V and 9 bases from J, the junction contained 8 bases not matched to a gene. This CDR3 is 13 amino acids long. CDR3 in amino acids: CAWIRGGRGEQFF. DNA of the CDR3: TGTGCCTGGATACGGGGGGGTAGGGGTGAGCAGTTCTTC.

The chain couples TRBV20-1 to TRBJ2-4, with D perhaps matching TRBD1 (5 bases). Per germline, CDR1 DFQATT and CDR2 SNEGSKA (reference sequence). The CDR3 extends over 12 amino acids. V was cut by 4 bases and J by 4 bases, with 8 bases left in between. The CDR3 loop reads CSATSGKNIQYF. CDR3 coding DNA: TGCAGTGCTACTTCAGGGAAAAACATTCAGTACTTC.

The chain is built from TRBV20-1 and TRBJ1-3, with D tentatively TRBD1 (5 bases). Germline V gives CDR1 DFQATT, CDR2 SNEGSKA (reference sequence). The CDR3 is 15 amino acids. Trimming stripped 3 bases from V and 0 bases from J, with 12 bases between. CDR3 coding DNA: TGCAGTGCTAGGCCGGGGGGGACCTCTGGAAACACCATATATTTT. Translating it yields CSARPGGTSGNTIYF.

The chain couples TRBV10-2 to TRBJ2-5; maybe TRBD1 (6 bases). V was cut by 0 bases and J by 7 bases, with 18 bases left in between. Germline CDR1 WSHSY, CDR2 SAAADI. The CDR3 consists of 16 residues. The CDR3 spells CASSESGGETGWTQYF. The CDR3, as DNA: TGCGCCAGCAGTGAGTCTGGTGGGGAGACAGGTTGGACCCAGTACTTC.

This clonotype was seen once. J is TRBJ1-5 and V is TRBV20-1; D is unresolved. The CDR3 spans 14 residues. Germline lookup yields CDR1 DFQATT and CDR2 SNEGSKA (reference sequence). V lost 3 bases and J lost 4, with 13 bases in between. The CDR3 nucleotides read TGCAGTGCTAGCAGCAGGATAGGAAATCAGCCCCAGCATTTT. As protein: CSASSRIGNQPQHF.

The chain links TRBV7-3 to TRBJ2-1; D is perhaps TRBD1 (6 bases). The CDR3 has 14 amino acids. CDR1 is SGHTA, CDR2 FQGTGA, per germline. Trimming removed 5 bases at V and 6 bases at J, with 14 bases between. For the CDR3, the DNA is TGTGCCAGCAGCCACTCCCGGGACACCAATGAGCAGTTCTTC. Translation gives CASSHSRDTNEQFF.

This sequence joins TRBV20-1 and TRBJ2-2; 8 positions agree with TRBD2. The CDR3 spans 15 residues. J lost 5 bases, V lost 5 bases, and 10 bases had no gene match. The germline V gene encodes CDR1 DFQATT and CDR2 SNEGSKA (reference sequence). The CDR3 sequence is CSAGRSTGGTGELFF. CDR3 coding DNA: TGCAGTGCTGGCCGTTCAACGGGAGGGACCGGGGAGCTGTTTTTT.

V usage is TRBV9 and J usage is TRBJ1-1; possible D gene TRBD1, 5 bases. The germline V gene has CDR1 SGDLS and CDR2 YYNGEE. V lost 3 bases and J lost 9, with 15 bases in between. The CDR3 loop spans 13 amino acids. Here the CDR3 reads CASSGRGGVKAFF. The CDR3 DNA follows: TGTGCCAGCAGCGGGCGGGGAGGGGTAAAAGCTTTCTTT.

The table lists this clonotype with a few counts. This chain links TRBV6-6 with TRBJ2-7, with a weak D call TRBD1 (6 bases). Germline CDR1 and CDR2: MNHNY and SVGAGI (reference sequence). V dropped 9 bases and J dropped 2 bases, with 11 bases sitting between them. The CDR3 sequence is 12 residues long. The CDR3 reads CASWDTPYEQYF. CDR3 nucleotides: TGTGCCAGTTGGGACACCCCCTACGAGCAGTACTTC.

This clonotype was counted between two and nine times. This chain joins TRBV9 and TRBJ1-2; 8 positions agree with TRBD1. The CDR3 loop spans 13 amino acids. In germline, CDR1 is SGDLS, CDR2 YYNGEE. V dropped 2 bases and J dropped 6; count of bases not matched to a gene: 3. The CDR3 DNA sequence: TGTGCCAGCAGCGTTCAGGGGGCTCATGGCTACACCTTC. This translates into CASSVQGAHGYTF.

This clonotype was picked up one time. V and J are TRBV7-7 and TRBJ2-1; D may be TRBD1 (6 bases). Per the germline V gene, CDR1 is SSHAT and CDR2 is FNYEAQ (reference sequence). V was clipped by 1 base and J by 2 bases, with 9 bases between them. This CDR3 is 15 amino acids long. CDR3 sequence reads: CASSLVGAPYNEQFF. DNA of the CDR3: TGTGCCAGCAGCTTAGTGGGGGCCCCCTACAATGAGCAGTTCTTC.

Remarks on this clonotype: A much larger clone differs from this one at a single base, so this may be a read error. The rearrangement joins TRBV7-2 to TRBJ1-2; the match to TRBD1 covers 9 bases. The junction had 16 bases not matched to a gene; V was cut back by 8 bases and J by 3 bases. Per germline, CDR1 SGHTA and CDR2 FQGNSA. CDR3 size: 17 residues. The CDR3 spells CASCRDLGTGSDYGYTF. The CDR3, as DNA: TGTGCCAGCTGCAGAGATCTCGGGACAGGGTCAGACTATGGCTACACCTTC.

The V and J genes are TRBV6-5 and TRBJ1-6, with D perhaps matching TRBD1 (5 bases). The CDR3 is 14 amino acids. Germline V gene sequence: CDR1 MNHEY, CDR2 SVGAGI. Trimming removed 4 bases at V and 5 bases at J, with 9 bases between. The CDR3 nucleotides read TGTGCCAGCAGTTGGAGACAGAATAATTCACCCCTCCACTTT. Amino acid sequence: CASSWRQNNSPLHF.

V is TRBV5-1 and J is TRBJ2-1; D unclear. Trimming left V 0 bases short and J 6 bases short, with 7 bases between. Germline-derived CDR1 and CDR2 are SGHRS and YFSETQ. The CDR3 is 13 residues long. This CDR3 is CASSLAQLNEQFF. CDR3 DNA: TGCGCCAGCAGCTTGGCACAGCTCAATGAGCAGTTCTTC.

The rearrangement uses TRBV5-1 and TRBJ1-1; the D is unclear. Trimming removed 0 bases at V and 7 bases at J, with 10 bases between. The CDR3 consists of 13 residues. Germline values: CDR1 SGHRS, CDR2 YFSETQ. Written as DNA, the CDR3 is TGCGCCAGCAGCTTGGGCCCTCGAGATGAAGCTTTCTTT. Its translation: CASSLGPRDEAFF. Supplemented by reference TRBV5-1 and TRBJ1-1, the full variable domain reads KAGVTQTPRYLIKTRGQQVTLSCSPISGHRSVSWYQQTPGQGLQFLFEYFSETQRNKGNFPGRFSGRQFSNSRSEMNVSTLELGDSALYLCASSLGPRDEAFFGQGTRLTVV.

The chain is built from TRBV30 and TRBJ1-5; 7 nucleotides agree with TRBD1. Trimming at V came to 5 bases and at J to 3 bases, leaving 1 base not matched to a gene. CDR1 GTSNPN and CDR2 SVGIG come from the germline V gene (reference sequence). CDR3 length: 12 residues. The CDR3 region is CAWGQVNQPQHF. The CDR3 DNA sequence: TGTGCCTGGGGACAGGTCAATCAGCCCCAGCATTTT.

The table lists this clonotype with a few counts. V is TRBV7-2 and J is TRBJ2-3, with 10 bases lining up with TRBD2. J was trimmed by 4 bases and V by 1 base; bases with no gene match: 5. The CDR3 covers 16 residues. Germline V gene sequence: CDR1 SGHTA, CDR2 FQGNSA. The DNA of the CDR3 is TGTGCCAGCAGCTTAGAGCCTAGCGGGGGCGCAGATACGCAGTATTTT. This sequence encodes CASSLEPSGGADTQYF.

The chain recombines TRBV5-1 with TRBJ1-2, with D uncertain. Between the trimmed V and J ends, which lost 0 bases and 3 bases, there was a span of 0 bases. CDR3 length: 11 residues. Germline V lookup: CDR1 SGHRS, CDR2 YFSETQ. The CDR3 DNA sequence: TGCGCCAGCAGCTTGGACTATGGCTACACCTTC. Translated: CASSLDYGYTF.

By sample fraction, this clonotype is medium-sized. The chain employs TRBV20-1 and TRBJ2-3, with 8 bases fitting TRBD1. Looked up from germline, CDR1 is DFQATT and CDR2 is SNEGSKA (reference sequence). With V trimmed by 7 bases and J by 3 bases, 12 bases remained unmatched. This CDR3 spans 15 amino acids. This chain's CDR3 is CSELPGQGLTDTQYF. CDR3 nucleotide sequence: TGCAGTGAACTCCCAGGACAGGGCCTAACAGATACGCAGTATTTT.

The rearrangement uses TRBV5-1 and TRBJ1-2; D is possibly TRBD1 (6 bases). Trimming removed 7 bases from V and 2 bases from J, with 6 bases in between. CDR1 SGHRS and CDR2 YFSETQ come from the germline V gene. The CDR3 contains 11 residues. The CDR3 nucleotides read TGCGCCAGCGGGACAAACTATGGCTACACCTTC. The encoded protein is CASGTNYGYTF.